Detailed here is one T cell receptor beta chain. Its target is unknown. Every immunoSEQ plate was one replicate of a subset's evenly spread DNA. The method was immunoSEQ multiplex PCR; TCRdb's version includes in-frame clones alone and lacks a portion of them. Among some 2.1 million clones listed, roughly 94% were seen once. The sample comes from a study of shared clonotypes between healthy human individuals. Study context: Each donor had three CD4 naive, three CD4 memory, two CD8 naive and one CD8 memory plate.

Study-level findings and limits: The naive CD4 repertoires of four donors were compared, and 5% to 6.5% of clonotypes were shared.

This CDR3 region has 14 residues. V was pared by 5 bases and J by 5 bases, with 15 bases between. CDR1 is MNHEY and CDR2 is SMNVEV in the germline V gene (reference sequence). CD45RO-negative, CCR7-selected cells formed the naive CD8 fraction, which excluded terminally differentiated effector memory CD45RA+ cells. Sequenced: naive CD8+ T cells sorted from blood. The rearrangement links TRBV27 to TRBJ2-5, with D unclear. The sequence derives from a man between 18 and 29 years old in good health. The DNA for the CDR3 is TGTGCCAGCAGTCCAAACATCGGGCACGAGACCCAGTACTTC. Residues: CASSPNIGHETQYF.